The TCR beta chain described here comes from a study of cytomegalovirus exposure and HLA in healthy donors. Regarding the study as a whole: Under in vitro conditions, a few CMV-associated chains were confirmed as specific for CMV antigens. As was reported, the HLA-A and HLA-B alleles of most subjects were accurately predicted from TCR beta sequences.

Unrecorded immune exposures were likely, despite nominal health at sampling. This clone showed up just a few times. What it recognizes is unknown. The germline V and J ends were trimmed by 4 bases and 2 bases, with 14 bases remaining between them. Germline values: CDR1 MNHEY, CDR2 SVGAGI. The CDR3 has 15 amino acids. The PCR employed 60 Vbeta primers together with 13 Jbeta primers. Here immunoSEQ multiplex PCR was the method, and the copy in TCRdb shows in-frame clones only, minus some. The table lists 150,000 to 200,000 clones, around a tenth of them singletons, with 1% to 1.5% in the top ten. The V gene is TRBV6-5, the J gene TRBJ1-1, with D uncertain. This clonotype was sampled from a woman aged 25-40 years in good health and CMV-seropositive. Sequencing was performed on PBMCs. The DNA of the CDR3 is TGTGCCAGCAGTTTTACCCGGACTCCTAACACTGAAGCTTTCTTT. It specifies CASSFTRTPNTEAFF.